The entry that follows covers one T cell receptor beta chain sequence. The data were taken from a study of T-cell reconstitution after alpha-beta-depleted transplantation in children. Germline-derived CDR1 and CDR2 are SGHRS and YFSETQ. The ends were cut back, 0 bases at V and 2 bases at J, with 11 bases in the middle. CDR3 length equals 16 residues. Unique molecular identifiers were incorporated during preparation of the TCRbeta library. One entry per CDR3 protein, called by TCRdb with MiXCR from the PCR reads. The repertoire holds a few hundred thousand distinct CDR3 sequences, roughly 10% seen once, with over 5% in the top ten.

This TCR came from a human donor who donated a stem cell graft to a child with acute lymphoblastic leukemia. This rearrangement joins TRBV5-1 to TRBJ2-2; D might be TRBD2 (6 bases). The specimen comprised PBMCs from the stem cell graft donor, sampled from the stem cell graft. The CDR3 region has the DNA TGCGCCAGCAGCTTGGTCGGAGGGGCAAACACCGGGGAGCTGTTTTTT. Translating it yields CASSLVGGANTGELFF.